The rows below give T cell receptor beta chains drawn from one sample of a study of T cells in Graves' hyperthyroidism and ophthalmopathy. TCRdb re-called the multiplex PCR reads through MiXCR, storing one row per CDR3 protein. The sample includes roughly 30,000 distinct CDR3 sequences, under 55% of them seen just once. Specimen: blood. These receptors all come from a woman younger than 45 with Graves' hyperthyroidism. The CDR3 runs from the conserved cysteine through the conserved F or W. A D gene is named only where the DNA matches it firmly. A row's size may be missing; if present it is once, few, many or a size class.

.,TRBJ1-1,TRBV20-1,many,CSARDHRGVYAFF,TGCAGTGCTAGAGATCATCGGGGGGTGTATGCTTTCTTT
TRBD1,TRBJ1-6,TRBV20-1,medium-sized,CSADRDRQNSPLHF,TGCAGTGCTGACCGGGACAGACAGAATTCACCCCTCCACTTT
.,TRBJ2-7,TRBV6-6,.,CTSEGGGPEQYF,TGTACCAGCGAGGGGGGGGGCCCCGAGCAGTACTTC
.,TRBJ2-6,TRBV19,many,CASSIWRDPGANVLTF,TGTGCCAGTAGTATATGGAGGGATCCAGGGGCCAACGTCCTGACTTTC
TRBD2,TRBJ2-3,TRBV6-1,many,CASGSGLAGNTDTQYF,TGTGCCAGCGGGAGTGGACTAGCGGGAAACACAGATACGCAGTATTTT
.,TRBJ1-1,TRBV27,.,CASSLGSAGTEAFF,TGTGCCAGCAGTTTAGGATCAGCTGGCACTGAAGCTTTCTTT
.,TRBJ2-7,TRBV2,.,CASSKSGGHLSGEQYF,TGTGCCAGCAGTAAAAGTGGAGGACATTTGTCTGGGGAGCAGTACTTC
.,TRBJ1-5,TRBV7-8,.,CASSSYGQGAQPQHF,TGTGCCAGCAGCTCCTATGGGCAGGGTGCCCAGCCCCAGCATTTT
.,TRBJ2-1,TRBV24-1,.,CATSDWEFSGNEQFF,TGTGCCACCAGTGATTGGGAGTTCTCTGGCAATGAGCAGTTCTTC
.,TRBJ1-1,TRBV20-1,.,CSARDTGTRNTEAFF,TGCAGTGCTAGAGATACCGGGACGCGGAACACTGAAGCTTTCTTT
.,TRBJ1-3,TRBV9,.,CASSVAISGNTIYF,TGTGCCAGCAGCGTAGCAATCTCTGGAAACACCATATATTTT
.,TRBJ1-5,TRBV19,.,CASTLYRDVNQSQHF,TGTGCCAGCACATTATACAGGGACGTCAATCAGTCCCAGCATTTT
TRBD2,TRBJ2-7,TRBV5-4,many,CASSLAPLAGVAYEQYF,TGTGCCAGCAGCTTGGCCCCTCTAGCGGGAGTTGCCTACGAGCAGTACTTC
.,TRBJ1-6,TRBV19,.,CASSRTQGYSPLHF,TGTGCCAGTAGTCGTACACAGGGTTATTCACCCCTCCACTTT
TRBD2,TRBJ2-5,TRBV20-1,many,CSAEPPSGRGETQYF,TGCAGTGCTGAGCCGCCTAGCGGGAGGGGGGAGACCCAGTACTTC
TRBD2,TRBJ2-1,TRBV20-1,.,CSASGSAGGPYNEQFF,TGCAGTGCTAGTGGTTCGGCGGGAGGACCCTACAATGAGCAGTTCTTC
TRBD1,TRBJ2-7,TRBV20-1,medium-sized,CSVGQGGYEQYF,TGCAGTGTTGGACAGGGGGGGTACGAGCAGTACTTC
TRBD1,TRBJ2-1,TRBV7-6,.,CASSRDRAYNEQFF,TGTGCCAGCAGCCGGGACAGGGCCTACAATGAGCAGTTCTTC
TRBD1,TRBJ2-7,TRBV6-6,.,CASRGQDPYEQYF,TGTGCCAGCAGGGGACAGGATCCCTACGAGCAGTACTTC
.,TRBJ2-1,TRBV15,.,CATSREGGIYNEQFF,TGTGCCACCAGCAGAGAAGGCGGGATCTACAATGAGCAGTTCTTC
.,TRBJ2-2,TRBV5-1,.,CASSSLSERRPGGLFF,TGCGCCAGCAGCTCGCTATCGGAAAGGAGGCCCGGGGGGCTGTTTTTT
TRBD1,TRBJ1-2,TRBV2,medium-sized,CASSVLLTGPGYTF,TGTGCCAGCAGTGTACTGTTGACAGGGCCCGGCTACACCTTC
.,TRBJ2-3,TRBV10-1,medium-sized,CASSEWATDTQYF,TGCGCCAGCAGTGAGTGGGCCACAGATACGCAGTATTTT
TRBD2,TRBJ2-1,TRBV28,.,CASRLADQRNEQFF,TGTGCCAGCAGACTAGCGGACCAACGCAATGAGCAGTTCTTC
.,TRBJ2-1,TRBV5-1,.,CASSLPFLDEQFF,TGCGCCAGCAGCCTACCGTTTTTGGATGAGCAGTTCTTC
.,TRBJ1-1,TRBV20-1,.,CSAPYGGDTEAFF,TGCAGTGCTCCGTACGGGGGAGACACTGAAGCTTTCTTT
TRBD1,TRBJ1-2,TRBV7-9,few,CYHRGAGYTF,TGTTATCACAGGGGAGCAGGCTACACCTTC
.,TRBJ1-2,TRBV5-1,many,CASSLGEFGYTF,TGCGCCAGCAGCTTGGGAGAGTTTGGCTACACCTTC
.,TRBJ1-2,TRBV2,.,CASQFGLDGYTF,TGTGCCAGCCAGTTTGGGCTGGATGGCTACACCTTC
.,TRBJ2-7,TRBV7-6,.,CASSLEQGGGSYEQYF,TGTGCCAGCAGCTTAGAGCAAGGTGGGGGCTCCTACGAGCAGTACTTC
.,TRBJ1-1,TRBV19,many,CASSISLGGNTEAFF,TGTGCCAGTAGTATTAGTTTAGGGGGGAACACTGAAGCTTTCTTT
.,TRBJ2-1,TRBV29-1,.,CSVEEGDNEQFF,TGCAGCGTTGAAGAGGGCGACAATGAGCAGTTCTTC
TRBD1,TRBJ2-6,TRBV9,.,CASSVETGVAGANVLTF,TGTGCCAGCAGCGTAGAGACAGGGGTTGCTGGGGCCAACGTCCTGACTTTC
TRBD1,TRBJ1-2,TRBV11-3,.,CASSLAPTGGSYGYTF,TGTGCCAGCAGCTTAGCCCCGACAGGGGGAAGCTATGGCTACACCTTC
.,TRBJ1-5,TRBV19,few,CASRIVLGNQPQHF,TGTGCCAGTAGGATAGTCTTAGGGAATCAGCCCCAGCATTTT
TRBD2,TRBJ2-7,TRBV7-3,many,CASSHPGTSGSDSSYEQYF,TGTGCCAGCAGCCATCCCGGGACTAGCGGGAGTGATAGCTCCTACGAGCAGTACTTC
TRBD2,TRBJ2-5,TRBV7-2,.,CASSLNAGAKETQYF,TGTGCCAGCAGCTTAAATGCGGGAGCGAAAGAGACCCAGTACTTC
.,TRBJ1-4,TRBV6-6,.,CATSLGEELFF,TGTGCCACCTCATTGGGGGAAGAACTGTTTTTT
.,TRBJ2-1,TRBV15,.,CATASGYNEQFF,TGTGCCACTGCGTCCGGATACAATGAGCAGTTCTTC
TRBD1,TRBJ2-7,TRBV10-1,medium-sized,CASNKQGEDLNAYEQYF,TGCGCCAGCAATAAACAGGGGGAGGACCTCAATGCTTACGAGCAGTACTTC
TRBD2,TRBJ2-3,TRBV6-1,many,CASTRTSGGFTDTQYF,TGTGCCAGCACGCGGACTAGCGGGGGGTTCACAGATACGCAGTATTTT
.,TRBJ2-3,TRBV20-1,medium-sized,CSANSADTQYF,TGCAGTGCCAATAGCGCCGATACGCAGTATTTT
.,TRBJ1-5,TRBV2,once,CASSEKVDQPQHF,TGTGCCAGCAGTGAAAAGGTAGATCAGCCCCAGCATTTT
.,TRBJ2-6,TRBV27,many,CASRATGSGANVLTF,TGTGCCAGCAGAGCTACAGGGTCGGGGGCCAACGTCCTGACTTTC
TRBD1,TRBJ2-7,TRBV11-1,many,CASSLRTGYEQYF,TGTGCCAGCAGCCTACGGACAGGGTACGAGCAGTACTTC
.,TRBJ2-5,TRBV29-1,.,CSTGARGETQYF,TGCAGCACCGGCGCCCGGGGCGAGACCCAGTACTTC
TRBD2,TRBJ2-3,TRBV6-5,many,CASSLTSATDTQYF,TGTGCCAGCAGTCTGACTAGCGCCACAGATACGCAGTATTTT
.,TRBJ1-1,TRBV27,many,CASSTVIRGNTEAFF,TGTGCCAGCAGTACGGTGATTAGGGGGAACACTGAAGCTTTCTTT
.,TRBJ1-4,TRBV10-2,once,CASSSGSNEKLFF,TGCGCCAGCAGTTCAGGGAGTAATGAAAAACTGTTTTTT
TRBD1,TRBJ1-1,TRBV5-5,.,CASSLQGDTEAFF,TGTGCCAGCAGCTTGCAGGGGGACACTGAAGCTTTCTTT
.,TRBJ1-5,TRBV19,once,CASSTASGPRGYSNQPQHF,TGTGCCAGTAGTACGGCTAGCGGGCCAAGGGGATATAGCAATCAGCCCCAGCATTTT
.,TRBJ1-3,TRBV2,medium-sized,CASSENRASGNTIYF,TGTGCCAGCAGTGAAAACAGGGCCTCTGGAAACACCATATATTTT
TRBD1,TRBJ1-6,TRBV10-1,.,CASSSRTGRNSPLHF,TGCGCCAGCAGTAGTAGGACAGGGAGGAATTCACCCCTCCACTTT